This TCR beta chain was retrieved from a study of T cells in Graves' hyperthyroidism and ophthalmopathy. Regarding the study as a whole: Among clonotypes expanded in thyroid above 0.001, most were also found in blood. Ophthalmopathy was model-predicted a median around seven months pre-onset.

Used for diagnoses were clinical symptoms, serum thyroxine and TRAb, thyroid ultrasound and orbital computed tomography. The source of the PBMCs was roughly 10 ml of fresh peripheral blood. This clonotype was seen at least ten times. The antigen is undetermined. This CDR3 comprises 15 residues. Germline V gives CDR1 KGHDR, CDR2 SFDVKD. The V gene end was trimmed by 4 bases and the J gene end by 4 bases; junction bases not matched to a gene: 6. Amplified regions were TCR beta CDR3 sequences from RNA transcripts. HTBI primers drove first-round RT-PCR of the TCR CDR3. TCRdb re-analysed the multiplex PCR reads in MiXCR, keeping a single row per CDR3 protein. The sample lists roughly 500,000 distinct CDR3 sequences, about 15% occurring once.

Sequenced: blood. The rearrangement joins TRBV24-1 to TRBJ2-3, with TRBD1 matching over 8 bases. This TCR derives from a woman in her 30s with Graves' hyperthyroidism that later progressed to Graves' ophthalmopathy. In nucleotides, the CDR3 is TGTGCCACCAGTGACCTCGACAGGGGCCCAGATACGCAGTATTTT. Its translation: CATSDLDRGPDTQYF.